The sequence of this T cell receptor (beta chain) was determined in a study of blood T cell repertoires in COVID-19. Overall study: Acute and convalescent COVID-19 specimens originated in the United States, Italy and Spain. PBMCs, B-cell-depleted T cells, or T cells were the source of the cDNA or gDNA that made up the material.

During active infection, Seattle patients enrolled and were then monitored through disease. How the authors handled the data: From reference gene primer amplification, estimates of nucleated cell counts were derived. Profiled with immunoSEQ multiplex PCR; TCRdb holds only in-frame clones, not every one. V and J calls and clone size are given by that table; D and trimming were obtained from the DNA. The top ten clones hold around 5.8% of a sample with more than 250,000 clones, 90% of them seen once. The CDR3 totals 16 residues. J lost 7 bases, V lost 4 bases, and 10 bases had no gene match. The germline V gene encodes CDR1 SEHNR and CDR2 FQNEAQ (reference sequence).

The J gene is TRBJ1-4, the V gene TRBV7-9, with TRBD1 identical over 9 bases. Sequences were obtained from peripheral blood. The receptor comes from a woman between 45 and 60 years old with COVID-19, enrolled during active disease. As DNA, the CDR3 is TGTGCCAGCAGCTCGAGGGACAGGGAATTAAGTGAAAAACTGTTTTTT. It encodes CASSSRDRELSEKLFF.